Here is one TCR beta chain with its context. Produced via immunoSEQ multiplex PCR; TCRdb's table is partial and in-frame only. The sample lists under 250,000 clones, 87% occurring once. This specimen comes from a study of blood T cell repertoires in COVID-19. Germline trimming cut 6 bases from V and 9 bases from J; bases unmatched to any gene: 6. CDR1 and CDR2 from the germline V gene are MNHEY and SVGAGI. This CDR3 is 13 amino acids long. This study enrolled people aged 18 to 89 from about two dozen US geographic areas. Participants had their cohort set by participant-reported clinical history. Sequenced sample: PBMCs or T cells enriched from blood (not recorded which). The origin of this receptor is a man aged 25-40 years who had recovered from COVID-19. V usage is TRBV6-5 and J usage is TRBJ1-5; 9 nucleotides line up with TRBD1. The CDR3 sequence: CASRNDRGGPQHF. CDR3 bases: TGTGCCAGCAGAAATGACAGGGGGGGGCCCCAGCATTTT.